Listed here are 28 T cell receptor beta chains from one sample, sequenced in a study of blood T cells in healthy people across ages. A second roughly 6 to 11 cycle PCR used barcoded and J-beta primers. One entry per CDR3 protein results from TCRdb running MiXCR on the 5' RACE reads. Of fewer than 600,000 distinct CDR3 sequences listed, approximately 26% are singletons. The same sample was also used in a study of T cells of mothers and their children.

Sequencing was performed on blood. Source of these receptors: a boy younger than 10 in good health.

This clonotype was observed a handful of times. The chain links TRBV5-6 to TRBJ2-5, with a weak D call TRBD2 (5 bases). The DNA end favors TRBJ2-1, so the J call may be wrong. CDR3 length: 11 residues. CDR1 is SGHDT and CDR2 is YYEEEE in the germline V gene. The CDR3 DNA sequence: TGTGCCAGCAGCTTGGCGGGATGGCAGTTCTTC. This sequence encodes CASSLAGWQFF.

The chain joins TRBV12-3 or TRBV12-4 to TRBJ2-2; D is perhaps TRBD2 (5 bases). V was trimmed by 6 bases and J by 5 bases, leaving 13 bases between them. The CDR3 length is 14 residues. CDR3 nucleotides: TGTGCCAGCAGGGGAAAGGGCGGGACCGGGGAGCTGTTTTTT. Translating it yields CASRGKGGTGELFF.

This chain links TRBV29-1 with TRBJ2-7; D not resolved. Germline CDR1 and CDR2: SQVTM and ANQGSEA. Trimming took off 0 bases at V and 2 bases at J, with 17 bases between the two ends. The CDR3 is 16 amino acids. Written as DNA, the CDR3 is TGCAGCGTTGAAGATCGACGGGCACAGAACACCTACGAGCAGTACTTC. It encodes CSVEDRRAQNTYEQYF.

This clonotype was observed once. The chain employs TRBV9 and TRBJ2-2, with 8 bases that match TRBD2. With V trimmed by 3 bases and J by 1 base, 2 bases remained unmatched. The CDR3 contains 15 residues. Looked up from germline, CDR1 is SGDLS and CDR2 is YYNGEE. The CDR3 sequence is CASSATSVNTGELFF. The CDR3 region has the DNA TGTGCCAGCAGCGCGACTAGCGTGAACACCGGGGAGCTGTTTTTT.

The V and J genes are TRBV6-5 and TRBJ1-5; D call uncertain. The CDR3 has 18 residues. Germline CDR1 is MNHEY and CDR2 is SVGAGI. V was trimmed by 2 bases and J by 1 base, leaving 18 bases between them. CDR3 nucleotide sequence: TGTGCCAGCAGTTACACCGCCCCCCAAATGGGGAGCAATCAGCCCCAGCATTTT. It yields the protein CASSYTAPQMGSNQPQHF.

This sequence joins TRBV9 and TRBJ2-1; 11 bases align to TRBD2. CDR3 size: 19 residues. The J segment lost 1 base and the V segment lost 4 bases, leaving 13 bases of the junction unmatched. In germline, CDR1 is SGDLS, CDR2 YYNGEE. The CDR3 spells CASSPVSGRAGKSYNEQFF. The CDR3 DNA reads as TGTGCCAGCAGCCCAGTTAGCGGGAGGGCTGGGAAGTCCTACAATGAGCAGTTCTTC.

In this sample, this clonotype turned up a few times. The V call is TRBV10-3, the J call TRBJ2-1; D call uncertain. Germline V gives CDR1 ENHRY, CDR2 SYGVKD. V lost 11 bases and J lost 1, with 6 bases in between. The CDR3 extends over 11 amino acids. The CDR3 reads CASGSYNEQFF. The CDR3 DNA is TGTGCCTCCGGGTCCTACAATGAGCAGTTCTTC.

This sequence joins TRBV24-1 and TRBJ1-2; 7 bases match TRBD1. The V gene's germline CDR1 is KGHDR and CDR2 SFDVKD. The CDR3 length is 14 residues. Unmatched junction bases numbered 4, after V lost 3 bases and J lost 4 bases. CDR3 region: CATSDPDRAYGYTF. In DNA, the CDR3 is TGTGCCACCAGTGATCCTGACAGGGCCTATGGCTACACCTTC.

The rearrangement joins TRBV6-5 to TRBJ1-2; D might be TRBD1 (5 bases). CDR3 length: 12 amino acids. The V gene's germline CDR1 is MNHEY and CDR2 SVGAGI. V dropped 2 bases and J dropped 7 bases, with 8 bases sitting between them. The CDR3 reads CASSYDGTGYTF. In DNA form, the CDR3 reads TGTGCCAGCAGTTACGACGGGACTGGCTACACCTTC.

This clonotype was picked up one time. The rearrangement links TRBV10-3 to TRBJ1-1; a weak D match, TRBD1 (5 bases). The CDR3 totals 15 residues. V dropped 4 bases and J dropped 3 bases, with 15 bases sitting between them. Germline CDR1 is ENHRY and CDR2 is SYGVKD. The CDR3, as DNA: TGTGCCATCAGTGTTCGACAGTCGAAGGACACTGAAGCTTTCTTT. Translated: CAISVRQSKDTEAFF.

This clonotype came up a few times. The rearrangement links TRBV20-1 to TRBJ2-5, with D tentatively TRBD1 (5 bases). V was clipped by 3 bases and J by 4 bases, with 18 bases between them. The CDR3 has 15 amino acids. Per germline, CDR1 DFQATT and CDR2 SNEGSKA (reference sequence). This CDR3 reads CSASPLSGWPETQYF. The CDR3 region has the DNA TGCAGTGCTAGCCCCCTCTCAGGGTGGCCAGAGACCCAGTACTTC.

This clonotype came up a few times. This sequence joins TRBV20-1 and TRBJ1-5; weak D call: TRBD1 (6 bases). Germline-derived CDR1 and CDR2 are DFQATT and SNEGSKA (reference sequence). Trimming removed 3 bases at V and 7 bases at J, with 10 bases between. CDR3 size: 12 residues. The CDR3 nucleotides read TGCAGTGCTAGGGGGGCAGGGCAGCCCCAGCATTTT. It translates to CSARGAGQPQHF.

The chain recombines TRBV18 with TRBJ2-5; D is perhaps TRBD1 (6 bases). The CDR3 has 15 residues. Germline CDR1 and CDR2: KGHSH and LQKENI. V lost 3 bases, J lost 4 bases, and 15 bases lay in between. The CDR3 loop reads CASSPRSSDRETQYF. CDR3 sequence (DNA): TGTGCCAGCTCACCGCGGAGCTCGGACAGAGAGACCCAGTACTTC.

The chain carries TRBV25-1 and TRBJ1-2; TRBD1 is a possible D gene (6 bases). V was clipped by 2 bases and J by 5 bases, with 15 bases between them. This CDR3 has 15 residues. Germline V gives CDR1 MGHDK, CDR2 SYGVNS. CDR3 sequence reads: CASSEVGGLPYGYTF. The DNA for the CDR3 is TGTGCCAGCAGTGAAGTCGGGGGCCTACCTTATGGCTACACCTTC.

V and J are TRBV10-3 and TRBJ2-5, with 8 bases fitting TRBD2. The closer fit of TRBJ2-7 to the DNA end suggests the J call may be wrong. CDR1 is ENHRY and CDR2 is SYGVKD in the germline V gene. The length of the CDR3 is 16 residues. The DNA of the CDR3 is TGTGCCATCAGTGAAAACGGGCTAGCGGGCCGATACGAGCAGTACTTC. Translation gives CAISENGLAGRYEQYF.

This chain uses TRBV15 with TRBJ2-1; D perhaps matches TRBD1 (6 bases). The CDR3 extends over 13 amino acids. V lost 5 bases and J 12 bases, leaving 17 bases between the germline ends. Germline lookup yields CDR1 LNHNV and CDR2 YYDKDF (reference sequence). The CDR3 DNA is TGTGCCACCAGCCATGGGGGCTTAGCCGGGCAGTTCTTC. It encodes CATSHGGLAGQFF.

The rearrangement uses TRBV11-2 and TRBJ2-5; D may match TRBD1 or TRBD2 (6 bases each). The CDR3 contains 13 residues. Looked up from germline, CDR1 is SGHAT and CDR2 is FQNNGV. V lost 8 bases and J lost 3, with 13 bases in between. The CDR3 loop is CASYGGPEETQYF. DNA of the CDR3: TGTGCCAGCTATGGGGGGCCGGAAGAGACCCAGTACTTC. Full variable domain (missing parts from reference TRBV11-2 and TRBJ2-5): EAGVAQSPRYKIIEKRQSVAFWCNPISGHATLYWYQQILGQGPKLLIQFQNNGVVDDSQLPKDRFSAERLKGVDSTLKIQPAKLEDSAVYLCASYGGPEETQYFGPGTRLLVL.

The V call is TRBV6-5, the J call TRBJ1-1; D is possibly TRBD1 (5 bases). CDR3 length equals 16 residues. Looked up from germline, CDR1 is MNHEY and CDR2 is SVGAGI. V lost 6 bases and J lost 0, with 17 bases in between. The CDR3 DNA is TGTGCCAGCAGCTCACTTTCGGGACTCATGAACACTGAAGCTTTCTTT. Its translation: CASSSLSGLMNTEAFF.

The rearrangement uses TRBV6-5 and TRBJ2-5, with 7 bases lining up with TRBD1. Unmatched junction bases numbered 13, after V lost 0 bases and J lost 3 bases. In germline, CDR1 is MNHEY, CDR2 SVGAGI. This CDR3 has 18 residues. CDR3 residues: CASSYSPLRRTGEETQYF. DNA of the CDR3: TGTGCCAGCAGTTACTCCCCCCTCCGAAGGACAGGTGAAGAGACCCAGTACTTC.

The V call is TRBV5-6, the J call TRBJ1-4; D is undetermined. Trimming pared 4 bases from V and 0 bases from J, leaving 10 bases between. From germline, CDR1 is SGHDT and CDR2 YYEEEE. The CDR3 loop spans 15 amino acids. This chain's CDR3 is CASSQLRPTNEKLFF. The CDR3 bases are TGTGCCAGCAGCCAACTCAGGCCAACTAATGAAAAACTGTTTTTT.

This clonotype was seen a handful of times. One end of the junction fails to match germline, which may point to a read error. This chain joins TRBV7-2 and TRBJ1-3; 9 bases match TRBD1. Germline CDR1 is SGHTA and CDR2 is FQGNSA. There are 16 residues in the CDR3. CDR3 protein: CANSFPDRGSGNTIYF. The CDR3 DNA reads as TGTGCCAACAGCTTCCCGGACAGGGGCAGTGGAAACACCATATATTTT.

The chain recombines TRBV4-1 with TRBJ2-6, with a possible D match to TRBD2 (5 bases). The CDR3 totals 18 residues. CDR1 is MGHRA, CDR2 YSYEKL, per germline. Trimming stripped 0 bases from V and 0 bases from J, with 12 bases between. CDR3 DNA: TGCGCCAGCAGCCAAGATTCGCCTCGGGGCTCTGGGGCCAACGTCCTGACTTTC. Its translation: CASSQDSPRGSGANVLTF.

The chain's CDR3 is CATSRGVTTGVGELFF. CDR3 DNA sequence: TGTGCCACCAGCAGAGGTGTCACAACTGGGGTCGGGGAGCTGTTTTTT. The chain joins TRBV15 to TRBJ2-2; no definite D call. Per the germline V gene, CDR1 is LNHNV and CDR2 is YYDKDF (reference sequence). The CDR3 loop spans 16 amino acids. V was clipped by 1 base and J by 7 bases, with 16 bases between them.

The chain has TRBV4-2 and TRBJ2-3; D might be TRBD1 or TRBD2, each matching 5 bases. The germline V gene has CDR1 LGHNA and CDR2 YNFKEQ. The CDR3 is 12 amino acids. Trimming stripped 3 bases from V and 6 bases from J, with 7 bases between. The CDR3 spells CASSHWGDTQYF. In DNA, the CDR3 is TGTGCCAGCAGCCACTGGGGGGATACGCAGTATTTT.

This clonotype was picked up a small number of times. This chain connects TRBV5-6 to TRBJ2-7; 9 bases are a match to TRBD1. CDR3 length: 15 amino acids. Germline V gene lookup returns CDR1 SGHDT and CDR2 YYEEEE. The V gene end was trimmed by 4 bases and the J gene end by 1 base; junction bases not matched to a gene: 6. The CDR3 is CASSHRGLLSYEQYF. The CDR3 DNA reads as TGTGCCAGCAGCCACAGGGGGCTTTTATCCTACGAGCAGTACTTC.

V gene TRBV21-1 combines with J gene TRBJ1-1; no DNA check was done on the table's D call, TRBD1. TRBV21-1 represents a pseudogene. The CDR3 is 15 residues long. CDR3 bases: TGTGCCAGCAGCAAAAGGGGCCGCTCGGACACTGAAGCTTTCTTT. It codes for CASSKRGRSDTEAFF.

This clonotype was counted a few times. The V and J genes are TRBV14 and TRBJ2-2, with D unclear. CDR1 is SGHDN, CDR2 FVKESK, per germline. CDR3 size: 16 residues. Trimming removed 2 bases from V and 7 bases from J, with 17 bases in between. The CDR3: CASSQWSNPIVGELFF. CDR3 coding DNA: TGTGCCAGCAGCCAATGGAGTAACCCTATCGTCGGGGAGCTGTTTTTT.

As to this clonotype: One end of the junction varies from germline; a read error may be responsible. The chain is built from TRBV5-1 and TRBJ1-1; D possibly corresponds to TRBD1 (6 bases). The length of the CDR3 is 14 residues. Per the germline V gene, CDR1 is SGHRS and CDR2 is YFSETQ. CDR3 sequence: CASGFQGGRGEAFF. CDR3 bases: TGCGCCAGCGGCTTCCAAGGGGGGAGAGGTGAAGCTTTCTTT.